The 8 T cell receptor beta chains presented below share a single source sample, sequenced in a study of T cell changes during pregnancy in multiple sclerosis. Sequencing used immunoSEQ multiplex PCR; TCRdb keeps in-frame clones, though not all of them. The data show around 110,000 clones, with 80% to 95% seen just once and approximately 1.4% held by the top ten. Sequenced here: peripheral blood, sampled in the third trimester of pregnancy. These receptors were collected from a female donor with multiple sclerosis, enrolled in a pregnancy study.

The chain joins TRBV20-1 to TRBJ2-1; D might be TRBD2 (5 bases). The germline CDR1 and CDR2 sequences are DFQATT and SNEGSKA (reference sequence). The CDR3 has 11 residues. V was trimmed by 3 bases and J by 7 bases, leaving 7 bases between them. The CDR3 bases are TGCAGTGCTAGTGGCGGGAATGAGCAGTTCTTC. This gives the protein CSASGGNEQFF.

This sequence joins TRBV7-2 and TRBJ1-1; D is perhaps TRBD1 (6 bases). Germline V gene lookup returns CDR1 SGHTA and CDR2 FQGNSA. This CDR3 spans 18 amino acids. Trimming removed 5 bases at V and 6 bases at J, with 28 bases between. CDR3 coding DNA: TGTGCCAGCAGCCCCCGGCAAGTGGGGGGGGCGAGGAAGGCTGAAGCTTTCTTT. Its translation: CASSPRQVGGARKAEAFF.

This chain joins TRBV4-1 and TRBJ2-4; 10 positions match TRBD2. Germline-derived CDR1 and CDR2 are MGHRA and YSYEKL. The CDR3 is made up of 15 amino acids. The J segment lost 12 bases and the V segment lost 0 bases, leaving 8 bases of the junction unmatched. CDR3 nucleotide sequence: TGCGCCAGCAGCCAAGATCGTGGTAGCGGGAGGTGTCAGTACTTC. Encoded protein: CASSQDRGSGRCQYF.

This sequence joins TRBV15 and TRBJ1-4; 9 bases agree with TRBD1. In germline, CDR1 is LNHNV, CDR2 YYDKDF (reference sequence). The J segment lost 7 bases and the V segment lost 3 bases, leaving 6 bases of the junction unmatched. This CDR3 has 15 amino acids. The CDR3 nucleotides are TGTGCCACCAGCAGGGCCGGGACAGGGCTTGAAAAACTGTTTTTT. Protein product: CATSRAGTGLEKLFF.

V is TRBV6-5 and J is TRBJ2-7; tentatively, D is TRBD1 (5 bases). There are 14 residues in the CDR3. V shed 0 bases and J shed 3 bases, with 9 bases lying between them. The germline V gene encodes CDR1 MNHEY and CDR2 SVGAGI. CDR3 DNA sequence: TGTGCCAGCAGTTACTCGGCAGGGAACTACGAGCAGTACTTC. Its translation is CASSYSAGNYEQYF.

This sequence joins TRBV9 and TRBJ2-5; TRBD1 matches 9 bases. Trimming cost V 3 bases and J 3 bases; bases outside gene matches: 3. The CDR3 has 14 residues. Germline V gene sequence: CDR1 SGDLS, CDR2 YYNGEE. The CDR3 nucleotides read TGTGCCAGCAGCGCGGGGACAGGGAAAGAGACCCAGTACTTC. It encodes CASSAGTGKETQYF. Combining the CDR3 with reference TRBV9 and TRBJ2-5 gives the whole variable domain DSGVTQTPKHLITATGQRVTLRCSPRSGDLSVYWYQQSLDQGLQFLIQYYNGEERAKGNILERFSAQQFPDLHSELNLSSLELGDSALYFCASSAGTGKETQYFGPGTRLLVL.

The chain carries TRBV6-5 and TRBJ2-3; D ambiguous. V gave up 9 bases and J gave up 7 bases, with 17 bases separating them. Germline loops: CDR1 MNHEY, CDR2 SVGAGI. The CDR3 loop spans 13 amino acids. Here the CDR3 DNA reads TGTGCCAGTAAGGAAACCGGAGCGCATACGCAGTATTTT. Residues: CASKETGAHTQYF.

The chain is built from TRBV7-2 and TRBJ2-5; 13 nucleotides align to TRBD2. This CDR3 contains 17 residues. Germline CDR1 and CDR2: SGHTA and FQGNSA. V shed 5 bases and J 0 bases; nucleotides not matched to a gene: 6. The CDR3 spells CASSPGTSGTYQETQYF. In DNA form, the CDR3 reads TGTGCCAGCAGCCCTGGGACTAGCGGGACGTACCAAGAGACCCAGTACTTC.